Below, 29 T cell receptor beta chains from the same sample are listed, as sequenced in a study of blood T cell repertoires in COVID-19. Clones were read by immunoSEQ multiplex PCR, and TCRdb kept only the in-frame ones, dropping some. Among about 370,000 clones, 70% to 90% were seen once, and the ten largest hold around 2.8%. The sample was peripheral blood. The receptors stem from a woman under 40 with COVID-19, enrolled during active disease.

The chain couples TRBV4-1 to TRBJ1-5; 7 nucleotides agree with TRBD1. This CDR3 has 16 amino acids. With V trimmed by 4 bases and J by 12 bases, 18 bases remained unmatched. Germline CDR1 and CDR2: MGHRA and YSYEKL. This chain's CDR3 is CASSPSGQGVGRNQHF. Here the CDR3 DNA reads TGCGCCAGCAGCCCATCGGGGCAGGGGGTGGGTCGCAACCAGCATTTT.

The chain combines TRBV7-2 with TRBJ2-1, with 8 bases fitting TRBD2. Germline assignment: CDR1 SGHTA and CDR2 FQGNSA. This CDR3 comprises 17 residues. Unmatched junction bases numbered 14, after V lost 5 bases and J lost 5 bases. CDR3 region: CASSPRAASGSHNEQFF. The CDR3 DNA reads as TGTGCCAGCAGCCCAAGGGCTGCGAGCGGGAGTCACAATGAGCAGTTCTTC. Looking up the rest from reference TRBV7-2 and TRBJ2-1 gives the full variable domain: GAGVSQSPSNKVTEKGKDVELRCDPISGHTALYWYRQSLGQGLEFLIYFQGNSAPDKSGLPSDRFSAERTGGSVSTLTIQRTQQEDSAVYLCASSPRAASGSHNEQFFGPGTRLTVL.

J is TRBJ1-2 and V is TRBV25-1; weak D call: TRBD1 (5 bases). The CDR3 is 15 amino acids. V was shortened by 1 base and J by 4 bases, with 13 bases between the two germline ends. Germline V gives CDR1 MGHDK, CDR2 SYGVNS. For the CDR3, the DNA is TGTGCCAGCAGTGAATCCCCCGGAGGGGTCTATGGCTACACCTTC. Amino acid sequence: CASSESPGGVYGYTF.

The chain employs TRBV25-1 and TRBJ1-2; 10 bases fit TRBD1. J lost 8 bases, V lost 2 bases, and 5 bases had no gene match. CDR1 and CDR2 (germline): MGHDK, SYGVNS. There are 14 residues in the CDR3. The CDR3 region is CASSELGTGEGYTF. The CDR3 DNA is TGTGCCAGCAGTGAACTTGGGACAGGGGAAGGCTACACCTTC.

The chain recombines TRBV4-3 with TRBJ2-2; D is uncertain. Trimming took off 0 bases at V and 0 bases at J, with 5 bases between the two ends. Germline values: CDR1 LGHNA, CDR2 YSLEER. The CDR3 has 15 amino acids. The DNA of the CDR3 is TGCGCCAGCAGCCAAGATTACACGAACACCGGGGAGCTGTTTTTT. Amino acid sequence: CASSQDYTNTGELFF.

The CDR3 DNA follows: TGTGCCACGACAGCGGGGAATGAGCAGTTCTTC. It specifies CATTAGNEQFF. This chain links TRBV10-3 with TRBJ2-1; 7 bases fit TRBD2. CDR1 and CDR2 (germline): ENHRY, SYGVKD. CDR3 length: 11 amino acids. The junction had 4 bases not matched to a gene; V was cut back by 10 bases and J by 7 bases.

J is TRBJ2-7 and V is TRBV16, with D maybe TRBD2 (6 bases). The ends were cut back, 2 bases at V and 2 bases at J, with 16 bases in the middle. Germline V gene data show CDR1 as KGHSY and CDR2 as FQNENV. The CDR3 is made up of 16 amino acids. CDR3 nucleotides: TGTGCCAGCAGCCAAGTAGGCGGGACCAGGGCCTACGAGCAGTACTTC. Amino acids: CASSQVGGTRAYEQYF.

The chain employs TRBV4-1 and TRBJ2-3, with D perhaps TRBD1 (7 bases). The CDR3 is made up of 14 amino acids. V was cut by 1 base and J by 8 bases, with 13 bases left in between. CDR1 MGHRA and CDR2 YSYEKL come from the germline V gene. In DNA form, the CDR3 reads TGCGCCAGCAGCCAAGTCTCCCAGGGGGGTACGCAGTATTTT. Residues: CASSQVSQGGTQYF.

The genes are TRBV5-4 and TRBJ2-7; possibly TRBD2 for D (7 bases). The germline V gene encodes CDR1 SGHNT and CDR2 YYREEE (reference sequence). The CDR3 spans 13 residues. Between the trimmed V and J ends, which lost 4 bases and 6 bases, there was a span of 14 bases. CDR3 sequence: CASSPGGGSEQYV. The CDR3 DNA is TGTGCCAGCAGCCCGGGGGGCGGGAGCGAGCAGTACGTC.

The chain employs TRBV28 and TRBJ2-3; D uncertain. Between the trimmed V and J ends, which lost 6 bases and 2 bases, there was a span of 12 bases. This CDR3 has 14 amino acids. CDR1 is MDHEN, CDR2 SYDVKM, per germline. CDR3 amino acids: CASRRNTNTDTQYF. The CDR3 nucleotides read TGTGCCAGCAGACGTAACACTAACACAGATACGCAGTATTTT.

The genes are TRBV6-2 or TRBV6-3 and TRBJ1-3; D remains unclear. This CDR3 is 15 amino acids long. Trimming took 6 bases from V and 0 from J, leaving 12 bases between them. Per the germline V gene, CDR1 is MNHEY and CDR2 is SVGEGT. The CDR3 sequence: CASSSGLFSGNTIYF. The CDR3 nucleotides read TGTGCCAGCAGCAGTGGGCTTTTCTCTGGAAACACCATATATTTT.

This clone was observed a handful of times. The chain couples TRBV28 to TRBJ1-6; TRBD1 matches 10 bases. V lost 5 bases to trimming and J lost 11 bases; unmatched junction nucleotides: 9. The length of the CDR3 is 15 residues. Germline V CDR1 and CDR2: MDHEN, SYDVKM. As DNA, the CDR3 is TGTGCCAGCAGTGCCCCCGGGACAGGGGCGACACCCCTCCACTTT. It translates to CASSAPGTGATPLHF.

About this clone: This specimen includes other DNA sequences encoding the same CDR3. The gene calls are TRBV5-1 and TRBJ2-7; perhaps TRBD1 as D (6 bases). V gave up 3 bases and J gave up 4 bases, with 8 bases separating them. Germline-derived CDR1 and CDR2 are SGHRS and YFSETQ. The CDR3 extends over 12 amino acids. The CDR3 DNA sequence: TGCGCCAGCAGCTCGGACAGTTACGAGCAGTACTTC. Amino acid sequence: CASSSDSYEQYF.

The rearrangement uses TRBV10-3 and TRBJ2-2, with 11 bases identical to TRBD1. Germline loops: CDR1 ENHRY, CDR2 SYGVKD. J gave up 3 bases and V 8 bases, and 2 bases lay outside the gene matches. This CDR3 contains 14 residues. In nucleotides, the CDR3 is TGTGCCATCCGGGGACAGGGGGACACCGGGGAGCTGTTTTTT. Protein: CAIRGQGDTGELFF.

This chain joins TRBV11-3 and TRBJ2-1, with TRBD2 identical over 10 bases. The J segment lost 2 bases and the V segment lost 5 bases, leaving 3 bases of the junction unmatched. The CDR3 consists of 15 residues. CDR1 is SGHNT and CDR2 is YENEEA in the germline V gene. The CDR3 spells CASSASGGAYNEQFF. CDR3 coding DNA: TGTGCCAGCAGCGCCAGCGGGGGGGCCTACAATGAGCAGTTCTTC. Variable domain in full (rest from reference TRBV11-3 and TRBJ2-1): EAGVVQSPRYKIIEKKQPVAFWCNPISGHNTLYWYLQNLGQGPELLIRYENEEAVDDSQLPKDRFSAERLKGVDSTLKIQPAELGDSAVYLCASSASGGAYNEQFFGPGTRLTVL.

The chain joins TRBV14 to TRBJ2-7; 10 nucleotides align to TRBD2. V gave up 6 bases and J gave up 3 bases; unmatched junction bases: 8. CDR3 length: 15 residues. Per the germline V gene, CDR1 is SGHDN and CDR2 is FVKESK. The CDR3 DNA sequence: TGTGCCAGCAGTTCTCCTAGCGGGAGCGGCTACGAGCAGTACGTC. It yields the protein CASSSPSGSGYEQYV.

A word on this clone: A read error may be the cause here, since a much bigger clone is one base away. The chain uses TRBV9 and TRBJ2-2, with D perhaps TRBD2 (5 bases). Trimming removed 1 base from V and 6 bases from J, with 7 bases in between. From germline, CDR1 is SGDLS and CDR2 YYNGEE. CDR3 size: 13 residues. The CDR3 region is CASSVQEAGELFF. In DNA, the CDR3 is TGTGCCAGCAGCGTACAGGAGGCCGGGGAGCTGTTTTTT.

The genes are TRBV5-6 and TRBJ1-1; D not resolved. The germline V and J ends were trimmed by 7 bases and 2 bases, with 15 bases remaining between them. From germline, CDR1 is SGHDT and CDR2 YYEEEE. The CDR3 spans 14 residues. CDR3 loop: CASSWVGDNTEAFF. The CDR3, as DNA: TGTGCCAGCTCGTGGGTAGGAGACAACACTGAAGCTTTCTTT.

The V gene is TRBV7-8, the J gene TRBJ1-4; TRBD1 matches 7 bases. This CDR3 region has 16 residues. Per germline, CDR1 SGHVS and CDR2 FQNEAQ. J gave up 4 bases and V 7 bases, and 12 bases lay outside the gene matches. The DNA of the CDR3 is TGTGCCAGCATCCTTCGGCCTTGGGACAGTAATGAAAAACTGTTTTTT. The encoded protein is CASILRPWDSNEKLFF.

The rearrangement joins TRBV4-3 to TRBJ2-5, with D possibly matching TRBD2 (6 bases). This CDR3 has 16 amino acids. CDR1 and CDR2 from the germline V gene are LGHNA and YSLEER. V shed 0 bases and J shed 5 bases, with 16 bases lying between them. The CDR3 reads CASSQDWREGWETQYF. The CDR3 region has the DNA TGCGCCAGCAGCCAAGATTGGCGGGAAGGGTGGGAGACCCAGTACTTC.

The chain has TRBV11-2 and TRBJ2-3; 8 bases align to TRBD1. Germline V gives CDR1 SGHAT, CDR2 FQNNGV. V lost 3 bases to trimming and J lost 2 bases; unmatched junction nucleotides: 4. The CDR3 covers 15 residues. The DNA for the CDR3 is TGTGCCAGCAGCTTCGGGACAGGAGCCACAGATACGCAGTATTTT. This codes for CASSFGTGATDTQYF.

Written as DNA, the CDR3 is TGTGCCAGCGAGGGTTCTTTGGCGGCCTCGTACAATGAGCAGTTCTTC. This gives the protein CASEGSLAASYNEQFF. The chain has TRBV3-1 (or the pseudogene TRBV3-2) and TRBJ2-1; possible D gene TRBD2, 5 bases. Trimming stripped 8 bases from V and 4 bases from J, with 21 bases between. The CDR3 extends over 16 amino acids. Germline CDR1 reads LGHDT; CDR2 reads YNNKEL (reference sequence).

This clone was observed once. The rearrangement links TRBV6-2 or TRBV6-3 to TRBJ2-7; the match to TRBD2 covers 11 bases. The CDR3 is 15 amino acids. V shed 2 bases, J shed 2 bases, and the junction held 2 bases outside the gene matches. Germline V CDR1 and CDR2: MNHEY, SVGEGT. The CDR3 loop is CASSYPSGGTYEQYF. The CDR3 DNA follows: TGTGCCAGCAGTTACCCTAGCGGGGGGACCTACGAGCAGTACTTC.

This rearrangement joins TRBV2 to TRBJ1-6, with no clear D. V was clipped by 0 bases and J by 3 bases, with 12 bases between them. The length of the CDR3 is 17 residues. In germline, CDR1 is SNHLY, CDR2 FYNNEI. The CDR3 region has the DNA TGTGCCAGCAGTGAAGCGCCCGCCGGGAACTATAATTCACCCCTCCACTTT. Its translation is CASSEAPAGNYNSPLHF.

J is TRBJ1-4 and V is TRBV7-2; 8 positions agree with TRBD1. V trimming: 4 bases; J trimming: 0 bases; junction bases outside the gene matches: 10. Germline V gene sequence: CDR1 SGHTA, CDR2 FQGNSA. The CDR3 loop spans 18 amino acids. CDR3 DNA sequence: TGTGCCAGCAGCTCCCGGACAGGGTTTCGTTCAACTAATGAAAAACTGTTTTTT. This gives the protein CASSSRTGFRSTNEKLFF.

This chain connects TRBV9 to TRBJ2-1; 10 positions match TRBD2. Germline-derived CDR1 and CDR2 are SGDLS and YYNGEE. The CDR3 totals 15 residues. Unmatched junction bases numbered 7, after V lost 3 bases and J lost 7 bases. The CDR3 is CASSATSGYMNEQFF. CDR3 sequence (DNA): TGTGCCAGCAGCGCGACTAGCGGGTATATGAATGAGCAGTTCTTC.

The V call is TRBV7-2, the J call TRBJ1-2; TRBD1 matches at 9 bases. The CDR3 runs to 17 residues. Germline values: CDR1 SGHTA, CDR2 FQGNSA. The trim removed 4 bases at V and 3 bases at J, leaving 12 bases unmatched. The CDR3 reads CASSWGPTGGHDYGYTF. The CDR3, as DNA: TGTGCCAGCAGCTGGGGGCCAACAGGGGGCCATGACTATGGCTACACCTTC.

This clone was observed a single time. J is TRBJ2-1 and V is TRBV6-2 or TRBV6-3; 10 positions match TRBD2. This CDR3 has 16 amino acids. V was clipped by 2 bases and J by 6 bases; unmatched bases: 7. CDR1 is MNHEY and CDR2 is SVGEGT in the germline V gene. The CDR3 DNA sequence: TGTGCCAGCAGTTACGCCCCTAGCGGGGGTATCAATGAGCAGTTCTTC. Protein product: CASSYAPSGGINEQFF.

V and J are TRBV3-1 (or the pseudogene TRBV3-2) and TRBJ2-1; the match to TRBD2 covers 8 bases. The CDR3 is made up of 16 amino acids. Germline V gives CDR1 LGHDT, CDR2 YNNKEL (reference sequence). With V trimmed by 3 bases and J by 4 bases, 8 bases remained unmatched. The CDR3 DNA follows: TGTGCCAGCAGCCACGGTGACGGGAGGGGGTACAATGAGCAGTTCTTC. Encoded protein: CASSHGDGRGYNEQFF.